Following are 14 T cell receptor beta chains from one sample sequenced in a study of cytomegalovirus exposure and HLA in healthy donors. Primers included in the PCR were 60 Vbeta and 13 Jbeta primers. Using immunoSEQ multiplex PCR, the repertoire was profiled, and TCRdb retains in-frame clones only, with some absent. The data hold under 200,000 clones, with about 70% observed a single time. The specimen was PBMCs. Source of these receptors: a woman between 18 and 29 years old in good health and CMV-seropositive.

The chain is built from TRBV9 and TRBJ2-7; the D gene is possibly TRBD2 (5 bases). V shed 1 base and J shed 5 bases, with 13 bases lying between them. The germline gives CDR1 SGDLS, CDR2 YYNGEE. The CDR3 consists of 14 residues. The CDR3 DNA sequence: TGTGCCAGCAGCGTACTCGGGGATCTGGACGAGCAGTACTTC. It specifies CASSVLGDLDEQYF.

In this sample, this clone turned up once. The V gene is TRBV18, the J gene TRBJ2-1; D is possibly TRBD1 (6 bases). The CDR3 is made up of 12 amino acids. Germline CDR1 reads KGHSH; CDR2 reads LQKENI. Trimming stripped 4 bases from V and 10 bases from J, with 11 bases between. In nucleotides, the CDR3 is TGTGCCAGCTCACTTCAGGGGAACGAGCAGTTCTTC. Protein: CASSLQGNEQFF.

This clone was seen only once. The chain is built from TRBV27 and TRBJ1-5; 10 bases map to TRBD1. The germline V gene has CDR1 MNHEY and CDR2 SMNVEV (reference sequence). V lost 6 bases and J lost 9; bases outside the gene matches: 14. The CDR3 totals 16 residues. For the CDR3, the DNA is TGTGCCAGCAGCCCAACGGGACAGGGGTTTCATCGGCCCCAGCATTTT. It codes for CASSPTGQGFHRPQHF.

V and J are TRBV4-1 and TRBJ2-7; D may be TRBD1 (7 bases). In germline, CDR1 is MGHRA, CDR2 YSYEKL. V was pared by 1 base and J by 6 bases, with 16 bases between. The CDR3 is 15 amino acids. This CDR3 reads CASSQAPGGGPEQYF. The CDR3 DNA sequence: TGCGCCAGCAGCCAAGCTCCAGGAGGGGGCCCCGAGCAGTACTTC.

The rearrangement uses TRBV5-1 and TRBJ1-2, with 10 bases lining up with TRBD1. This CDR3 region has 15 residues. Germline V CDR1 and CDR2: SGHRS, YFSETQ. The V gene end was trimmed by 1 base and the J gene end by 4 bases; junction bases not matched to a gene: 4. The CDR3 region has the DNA TGCGCCAGCAGCTTGCGGGGACAGGGGAGCTATGGCTACACCTTC. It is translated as CASSLRGQGSYGYTF.

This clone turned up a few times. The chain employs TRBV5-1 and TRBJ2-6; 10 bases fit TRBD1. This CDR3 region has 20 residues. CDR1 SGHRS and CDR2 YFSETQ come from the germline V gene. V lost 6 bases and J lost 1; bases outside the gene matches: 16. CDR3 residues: CASTQRGGGTGESGANVLTF. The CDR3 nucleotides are TGCGCCAGCACCCAACGGGGAGGTGGGACAGGGGAATCTGGGGCCAACGTCCTGACTTTC. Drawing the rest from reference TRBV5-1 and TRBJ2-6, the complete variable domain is KAGVTQTPRYLIKTRGQQVTLSCSPISGHRSVSWYQQTPGQGLQFLFEYFSETQRNKGNFPGRFSGRQFSNSRSEMNVSTLELGDSALYLCASTQRGGGTGESGANVLTFGAGSRLTVL.

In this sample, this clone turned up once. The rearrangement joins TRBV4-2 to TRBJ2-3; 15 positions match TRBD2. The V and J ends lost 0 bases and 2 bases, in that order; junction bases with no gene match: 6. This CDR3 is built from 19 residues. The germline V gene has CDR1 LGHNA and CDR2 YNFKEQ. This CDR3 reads CASSQEGGTSGRHTDTQYF. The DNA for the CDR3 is TGTGCCAGCAGCCAAGAGGGGGGGACTAGCGGGAGGCACACAGATACGCAGTATTTT.

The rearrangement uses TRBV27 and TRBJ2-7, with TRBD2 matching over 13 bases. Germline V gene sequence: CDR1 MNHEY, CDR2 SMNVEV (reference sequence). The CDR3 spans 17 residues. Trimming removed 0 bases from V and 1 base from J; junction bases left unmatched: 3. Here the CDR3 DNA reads TGTGCCAGCAGTTTATCGGGACTAGCGGGAACATCCTACGAGCAGTACTTC. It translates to CASSLSGLAGTSYEQYF.

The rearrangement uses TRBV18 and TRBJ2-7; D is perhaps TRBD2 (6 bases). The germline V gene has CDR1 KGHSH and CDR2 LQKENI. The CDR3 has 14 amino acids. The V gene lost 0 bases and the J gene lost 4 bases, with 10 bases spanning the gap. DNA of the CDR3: TGTGCCAGCTCACCACCAGGTCGGGGGTACGAGCAGTACTTC. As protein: CASSPPGRGYEQYF.

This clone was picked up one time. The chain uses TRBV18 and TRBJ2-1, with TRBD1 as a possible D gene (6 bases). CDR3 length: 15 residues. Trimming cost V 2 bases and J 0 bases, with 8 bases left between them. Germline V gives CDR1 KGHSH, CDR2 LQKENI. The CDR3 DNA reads TGTGCCAGCTCACCAATGGACAGCTCCTACAATGAGCAGTTCTTC. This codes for CASSPMDSSYNEQFF.

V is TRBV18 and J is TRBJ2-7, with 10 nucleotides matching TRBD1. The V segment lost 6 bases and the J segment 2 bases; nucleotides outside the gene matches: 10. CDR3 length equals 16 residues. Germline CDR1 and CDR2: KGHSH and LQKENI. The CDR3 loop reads CASSPGTGDRPYEQYF. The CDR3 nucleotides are TGTGCCAGCTCTCCTGGGACAGGGGATCGTCCCTACGAGCAGTACTTC.

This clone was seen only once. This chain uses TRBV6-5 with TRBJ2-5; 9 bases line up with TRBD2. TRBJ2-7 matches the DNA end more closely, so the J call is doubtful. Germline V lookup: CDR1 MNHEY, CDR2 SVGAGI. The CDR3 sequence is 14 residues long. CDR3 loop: CASSSSGATYEQYF. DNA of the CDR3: TGTGCCAGCAGTTCTAGCGGGGCTACCTACGAGCAGTACTTC.

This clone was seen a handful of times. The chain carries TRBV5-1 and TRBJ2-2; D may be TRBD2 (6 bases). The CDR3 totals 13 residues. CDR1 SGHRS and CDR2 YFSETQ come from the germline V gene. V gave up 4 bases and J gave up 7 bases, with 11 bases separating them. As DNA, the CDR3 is TGCGCCAGCAGCCGCCTGGGGGGCGGGGAGCTGTTTTTT. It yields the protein CASSRLGGGELFF.

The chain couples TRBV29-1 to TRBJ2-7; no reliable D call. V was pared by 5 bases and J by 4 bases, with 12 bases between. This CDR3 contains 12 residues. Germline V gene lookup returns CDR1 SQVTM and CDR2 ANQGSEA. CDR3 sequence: CSVKAGSYEQYF. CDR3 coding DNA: TGCAGCGTTAAGGCAGGCTCGTACGAGCAGTACTTC.